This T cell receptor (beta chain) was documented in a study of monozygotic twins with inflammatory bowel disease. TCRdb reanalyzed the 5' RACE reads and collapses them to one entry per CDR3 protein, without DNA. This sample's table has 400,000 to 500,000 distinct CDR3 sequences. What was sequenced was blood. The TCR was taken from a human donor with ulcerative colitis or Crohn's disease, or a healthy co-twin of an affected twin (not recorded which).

CDR3 amino acids: CASSLRLAGNNEQFF. The gene calls are TRBV5-4 and TRBJ2-1; the D call from TCRdb, TRBD2, cannot be confirmed without DNA. This CDR3 is built from 15 residues. From germline, CDR1 is SGHNT and CDR2 YYREEE (reference sequence).